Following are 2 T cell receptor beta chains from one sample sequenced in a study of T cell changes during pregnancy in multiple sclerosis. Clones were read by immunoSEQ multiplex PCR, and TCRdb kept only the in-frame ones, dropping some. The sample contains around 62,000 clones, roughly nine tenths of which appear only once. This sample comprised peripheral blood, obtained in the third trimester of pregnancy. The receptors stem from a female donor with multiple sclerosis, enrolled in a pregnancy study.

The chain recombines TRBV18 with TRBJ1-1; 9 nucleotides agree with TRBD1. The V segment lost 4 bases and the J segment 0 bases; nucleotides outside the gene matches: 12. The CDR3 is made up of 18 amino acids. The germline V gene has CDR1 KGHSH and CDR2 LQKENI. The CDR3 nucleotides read TGTGCCAGCTCACATACACAGGGGGCCCTTGGAATGAACACTGAAGCTTTCTTT. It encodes CASSHTQGALGMNTEAFF. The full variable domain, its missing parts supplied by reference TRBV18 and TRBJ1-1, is NAGVMQNPRHLVRRRGQEARLRCSPMKGHSHVYWYRQLPEEGLKFMVYLQKENIIDESGMPKERFSAEFPKEGPSILRIQQVVRGDSAAYFCASSHTQGALGMNTEAFFGQGTRLTVV.

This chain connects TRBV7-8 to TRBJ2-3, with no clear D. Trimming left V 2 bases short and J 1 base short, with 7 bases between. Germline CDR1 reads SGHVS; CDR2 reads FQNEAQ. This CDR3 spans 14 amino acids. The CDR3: CASSLPTGTDTQYF. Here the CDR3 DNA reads TGTGCCAGCAGCTTACCGACTGGCACAGATACGCAGTATTTT.